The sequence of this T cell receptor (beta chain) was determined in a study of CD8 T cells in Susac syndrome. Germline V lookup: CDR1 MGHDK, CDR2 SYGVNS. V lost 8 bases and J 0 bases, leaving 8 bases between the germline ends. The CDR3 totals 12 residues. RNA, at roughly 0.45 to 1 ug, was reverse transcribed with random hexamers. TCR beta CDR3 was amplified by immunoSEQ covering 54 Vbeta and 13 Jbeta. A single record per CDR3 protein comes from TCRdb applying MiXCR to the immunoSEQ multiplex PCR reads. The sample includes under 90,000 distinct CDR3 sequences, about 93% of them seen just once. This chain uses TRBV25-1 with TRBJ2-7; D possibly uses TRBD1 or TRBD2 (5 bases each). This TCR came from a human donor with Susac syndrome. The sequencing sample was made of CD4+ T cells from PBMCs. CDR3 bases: TGTGCCAGCGGGGACGACTCCTACGAGCAGTACTTC. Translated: CASGDDSYEQYF.